This TCR beta chain appears in the sequencing data of a study of blood T cell repertoires in COVID-19. About the research overall: The United States, Italy and Spain were the sources of the acute and convalescent COVID-19 samples.

As processed by the authors: The assay estimated nucleated cells by amplifying reference gene primers. Profiled with immunoSEQ multiplex PCR; TCRdb holds only in-frame clones, not every one. V and J calls and clone size are as listed in that table; D and trimming were resolved from the DNA. Altogether some 300,000 clones are present, roughly 86% being singletons, with the ten largest covering over 1.5%. The germline V gene encodes CDR1 MRHNA and CDR2 SNTAGT. This CDR3 comprises 14 residues. The V gene lost 3 bases and the J gene lost 3 bases, with 10 bases spanning the gap. The sequence was collected from a woman under 40 with COVID-19, enrolled during active disease. The J gene is TRBJ2-3, the V gene TRBV6-4; D unresolved. Material for sequencing was peripheral blood. Written as DNA, the CDR3 is TGTGCCAGCAGTGAATTGGCAGATACAGATACGCAGTATTTT. Its protein product is CASSELADTDTQYF.